This T cell receptor beta chain was recovered during a study of somatic mutations in cytotoxic T cells in rheumatoid arthritis. V lost 4 bases and J lost 7, with 10 bases in between. Germline-derived CDR1 and CDR2 are MNHEY and SVGAGI. This CDR3 region has 12 residues. The repertoire was sequenced with immunoSEQ multiplex PCR; TCRdb's copy has only in-frame clones and lacks some. Of around 16,000 clones in the sample, more than 70% are singletons; the top ten hold around 15%. The sequence was collected from an adult with rheumatoid arthritis. Sequencing used CD8+ T cells sorted from blood. V usage is TRBV6-5 and J usage is TRBJ1-2, with D unclear. The CDR3 DNA is TGTGCCAGCAGTTGGGGATCGGGTGGCTACACCTTC. Translated: CASSWGSGGYTF.